What follows are 8 T cell receptor beta chains derived from one specimen sequenced in a study of blood T cell repertoires in COVID-19. The method was immunoSEQ multiplex PCR; TCRdb's version includes in-frame clones alone and lacks a portion of them. The sample comprises 50,000 to 65,000 clones, 85% to 90% of which are singletons, and approximately 4.3% rests with the top ten. Sequenced sample: peripheral blood. Source of these receptors: a man aged 60 to 75 with acute or convalescent COVID-19.

V is TRBV29-1 and J is TRBJ2-5; D perhaps matches TRBD2 (6 bases). The length of the CDR3 is 12 residues. The germline V gene encodes CDR1 SQVTM and CDR2 ANQGSEA. The V end was cut by 3 bases, the J end by 5 bases, with 10 bases between. The CDR3 region is CSVDGGEETQYF. CDR3 sequence (DNA): TGCAGCGTTGACGGGGGTGAGGAGACCCAGTACTTC.

This clone was counted a few times. This rearrangement joins TRBV7-8 to TRBJ1-4; D is unclear. Looked up from germline, CDR1 is SGHVS and CDR2 is FQNEAQ. This CDR3 is built from 16 residues. V shed 6 bases and J shed 3 bases, with 17 bases lying between them. The CDR3 coding sequence is TGTGCCAGCAGTCAGCGGAGGGTGAGGGCTAATGAAAAACTGTTTTTT. It translates to CASSQRRVRANEKLFF.

J is TRBJ2-1 and V is TRBV5-1; 14 bases are shared with TRBD2. Germline V lookup: CDR1 SGHRS, CDR2 YFSETQ. This CDR3 has 17 amino acids. The junction had 6 bases not matched to a gene; V was cut back by 2 bases and J by 5 bases. The CDR3 DNA reads TGCGCCAGCAGCTTCCGACTAGCGGGAGGGCCAAACAATGAGCAGTTCTTC. Its translation: CASSFRLAGGPNNEQFF. Drawing the rest from reference TRBV5-1 and TRBJ2-1, the complete variable domain is KAGVTQTPRYLIKTRGQQVTLSCSPISGHRSVSWYQQTPGQGLQFLFEYFSETQRNKGNFPGRFSGRQFSNSRSEMNVSTLELGDSALYLCASSFRLAGGPNNEQFFGPGTRLTVL.

J is TRBJ2-3 and V is TRBV21-1; TRBD1 is the table's D call and was not checked against the DNA. TRBV21-1 is deemed a pseudogene. The CDR3 loop spans 12 amino acids. CDR3 sequence reads: CASRGGSDTQYF. DNA of the CDR3: TGTGCCAGCAGAGGGGGATCCGATACGCAGTATTTT.

CDR3: CASSEGVTGAYEQYF. DNA of the CDR3: TGTGCCAGCAGCGAGGGGGTCACAGGGGCCTACGAGCAGTACTTC. This sequence joins TRBV9 and TRBJ2-7, with TRBD1 identical over 7 bases. The junction had 8 bases not matched to a gene; V was cut back by 3 bases and J by 2 bases. Per germline, CDR1 SGDLS and CDR2 YYNGEE. This CDR3 has 15 amino acids.

The chain couples TRBV27 to TRBJ1-5, with 8 bases identical to TRBD1. The CDR3 covers 15 residues. The V gene end was trimmed by 6 bases and the J gene end by 1 base; junction bases not matched to a gene: 5. CDR1 is MNHEY, CDR2 SMNVEV, per germline (reference sequence). The CDR3 DNA is TGTGCCAGCAGGCCCGGGACAGGAAGCAATCAGCCCCAGCATTTT. Its translation: CASRPGTGSNQPQHF.

This chain connects TRBV28 to TRBJ2-1, with 10 bases that match TRBD2. The ends lost 4 bases at V and 7 bases at J; junction bases unmatched: 4. Germline V gene data show CDR1 as MDHEN and CDR2 as SYDVKM. The CDR3 extends over 14 amino acids. CDR3: CASSSSGSLNEQFF. The CDR3 coding sequence is TGTGCCAGCAGTTCTAGCGGGAGTCTTAATGAGCAGTTCTTC. Complete variable domain (other parts from reference TRBV28 and TRBJ2-1): DVKVTQSSRYLVKRTGEKVFLECVQDMDHENMFWYRQDPGLGLRLIYFSYDVKMKEKGDIPEGYSVSREKKERFSLILESASTNQTSMYLCASSSSGSLNEQFFGPGTRLTVL.

The chain is built from TRBV30 and TRBJ1-4; TRBD1 aligns across 8 bases. Germline CDR1 is GTSNPN and CDR2 is SVGIG (reference sequence). This CDR3 has 15 residues. Trimming at V came to 1 base and at J to 7 bases, leaving 8 bases not matched to a gene. In DNA, the CDR3 is TGTGCCTGGAGTGAGCCGGACAGGGCGGTTGAAAAACTGTTTTTT. The encoded protein is CAWSEPDRAVEKLFF. Full variable domain (missing parts from reference TRBV30 and TRBJ1-4): SQTIHQWPATLVQPVGSPLSLECTVEGTSNPNLYWYRQAAGRGLQLLFYSVGIGQISSEVPQNLSASRPQDRQFILSSKKLLLSDSGFYLCAWSEPDRAVEKLFFGSGTQLSVL.